A single sample is the source of the 32 T cell receptor beta chains below, sequenced in a study of blood T cell repertoires in COVID-19. TCRdb's copy holds only in-frame clones and misses some; the assay was immunoSEQ multiplex PCR. This table holds under 150,000 clones, 88% found once. What was sequenced was PBMCs or T cells enriched from blood (not recorded which). Source of these receptors: a woman in her 30s with acute COVID-19.

This clone occurred once. The chain carries TRBV7-6 and TRBJ2-1, with 13 bases that match TRBD2. Looked up from germline, CDR1 is SGHVS and CDR2 is FNYEAQ. The CDR3 runs to 17 residues. Losses at the gene ends were 6 bases for V and 9 bases for J; bases not matched to a gene: 14. The CDR3 region has the DNA TGTGCCAGCAGTCAACCCTCCGGGACTAGCGGGATAGGTGAGCAGTTCTTC. As protein: CASSQPSGTSGIGEQFF.

V is TRBV19 and J is TRBJ2-3, with 8 bases lining up with TRBD2. The CDR3 loop spans 15 amino acids. Germline CDR1 LNHDA, CDR2 SQIVND (reference sequence). J gave up 0 bases and V 6 bases, and 5 bases lay outside the gene matches. Written as DNA, the CDR3 is TGTGCCAGTAGCGATCGGGGGGGTAGCACAGATACGCAGTATTTT. Protein product: CASSDRGGSTDTQYF.

This chain joins TRBV20-1 and TRBJ2-7; TRBD1 aligns across 8 bases. The CDR3 has 15 residues. The V and J ends lost 3 bases and 3 bases, in that order; junction bases with no gene match: 10. The germline V gene has CDR1 DFQATT and CDR2 SNEGSKA (reference sequence). The CDR3 loop is CSASRATGADYEQYF. CDR3 coding DNA: TGCAGTGCTAGTCGGGCGACAGGGGCGGACTACGAGCAGTACTTC.

The genes are TRBV10-3 and TRBJ2-5; 13 bases align to TRBD2. Germline V gene lookup returns CDR1 ENHRY and CDR2 SYGVKD. This CDR3 is built from 16 residues. The V and J ends lost 5 bases and 4 bases, in that order; junction bases with no gene match: 7. The CDR3 DNA is TGTGCCATCAGTACTAGCGGGAGGGCCGGGCCAGAGACCCAGTACTTC. This encodes CAISTSGRAGPETQYF.

The V and J genes are TRBV5-1 and TRBJ1-2, with TRBD1 matching over 7 bases. The CDR3 totals 14 residues. Germline lookup yields CDR1 SGHRS and CDR2 YFSETQ. V lost 4 bases and J lost 5; bases outside the gene matches: 8. The CDR3 here is CASSPGRGVYGYTF. For the CDR3, the DNA is TGCGCCAGCAGCCCGGGCAGGGGGGTTTATGGCTACACCTTC.

The chain links TRBV7-9 to TRBJ2-7; 7 nucleotides agree with TRBD2. With 6 bases clipped from V and 0 bases from J, the junction kept 5 bases outside the gene matches. Germline CDR1 is SEHNR and CDR2 is FQNEAQ (reference sequence). The CDR3 covers 14 residues. CDR3 amino acids: CASRKAGLSYEQYF. DNA of the CDR3: TGTGCCAGCAGGAAAGCGGGACTCTCCTACGAGCAGTACTTC.

This clone was detected once. V gene TRBV7-2 combines with J gene TRBJ2-3, with 7 bases lining up with TRBD1. The trim removed 5 bases at V and 3 bases at J, leaving 5 bases unmatched. This CDR3 is 14 amino acids long. Per the germline V gene, CDR1 is SGHTA and CDR2 is FQGNSA. CDR3 bases: TGTGCCAGCAGCCCGCGACAGGGAACAGATACGCAGTATTTT. Translation: CASSPRQGTDTQYF.

This chain's CDR3 is CASSGAPLGGKVYEQYF. The CDR3 DNA sequence: TGTGCCAGCAGCGGAGCCCCCTTGGGAGGGAAAGTCTACGAGCAGTACTTC. V and J are TRBV9 and TRBJ2-7, with 7 bases matching TRBD2. The junction had 15 bases not matched to a gene; V was cut back by 3 bases and J by 3 bases. Germline V gene lookup returns CDR1 SGDLS and CDR2 YYNGEE. The CDR3 loop spans 17 amino acids. The whole variable domain, filled in from reference TRBV9 and TRBJ2-7, reads DSGVTQTPKHLITATGQRVTLRCSPRSGDLSVYWYQQSLDQGLQFLIQYYNGEERAKGNILERFSAQQFPDLHSELNLSSLELGDSALYFCASSGAPLGGKVYEQYFGPGTRLTVT.

The V gene is TRBV28, the J gene TRBJ1-5, with D possibly TRBD1 on 5 matching bases. The CDR3 has 14 residues. Germline CDR1 reads MDHEN; CDR2 reads SYDVKM. The V end was cut by 5 bases, the J end by 6 bases, with 14 bases between. The CDR3 DNA sequence: TGTGCCAGCAGTGGCAGGGAATTTGCTCAGCCCCAGCATTTT. Protein sequence: CASSGREFAQPQHF.

The CDR3 DNA follows: TGTGCCAGCAGCTTGGAAGCGGAATCCTACGAGCAGTACTTC. Amino acids: CASSLEAESYEQYF. The chain employs TRBV5-4 and TRBJ2-7; D may be TRBD2 (5 bases). Trimming cost V 0 bases and J 1 base, with 8 bases left between them. This CDR3 comprises 14 residues. Germline CDR1 and CDR2: SGHNT and YYREEE (reference sequence). The full variable domain, its missing parts supplied by reference TRBV5-4 and TRBJ2-7, is ETGVTQSPTHLIKTRGQQVTLRCSSQSGHNTVSWYQQALGQGPQFIFQYYREEENGRGNFPPRFSGLQFPNYSSELNVNALELDDSALYLCASSLEAESYEQYFGPGTRLTVT.

V gene TRBV11-2 combines with J gene TRBJ1-6; D is perhaps TRBD1 (6 bases). Looked up from germline, CDR1 is SGHAT and CDR2 is FQNNGV. V was clipped by 2 bases and J by 8 bases, with 13 bases between them. This CDR3 region has 15 residues. CDR3 loop: CASSLNPTGHSPLHF. As DNA, the CDR3 is TGTGCCAGCAGCTTAAATCCAACAGGGCATTCACCCCTCCACTTT.

This chain uses TRBV5-5 with TRBJ2-1; the match to TRBD2 covers 8 bases. Germline V gene lookup returns CDR1 SGHKS and CDR2 YYEKEE (reference sequence). This CDR3 comprises 17 residues. J gave up 4 bases and V 2 bases, and 11 bases lay outside the gene matches. DNA for the CDR3: TGTGCCAGCAGCTTCGGGGCTAGCGGGTGGGGTTACAATGAGCAGTTCTTC. Its protein product is CASSFGASGWGYNEQFF.

The J gene is TRBJ2-3, the V gene TRBV7-3; 7 bases are shared with TRBD1. The CDR3 spans 15 residues. Germline V CDR1 and CDR2: SGHTA, FQGTGA. Trimming at V came to 4 bases and at J to 6 bases, leaving 10 bases not matched to a gene. CDR3 nucleotide sequence: TGTGCCAGCAGCTCAGACAGGGCTTTATACGATACGCAGTATTTT. Protein product: CASSSDRALYDTQYF.

The rearrangement joins TRBV30 to TRBJ1-1; D ambiguous. V was cut by 0 bases and J by 5 bases, with 13 bases left in between. The CDR3 consists of 14 residues. The germline V gene has CDR1 GTSNPN and CDR2 SVGIG (reference sequence). CDR3 in amino acids: CAWSVSLAVTEAFF. In nucleotides, the CDR3 is TGTGCCTGGAGTGTAAGTTTGGCGGTAACTGAAGCTTTCTTT.

This chain connects TRBV10-3 to TRBJ1-1; D is unresolved. The CDR3 is 16 residues long. The V end lost 0 bases, the J end lost 1 base, and 12 bases lay between the germline ends. Germline CDR1 and CDR2: ENHRY and SYGVKD. The CDR3, as DNA: TGTGCCATCAGTGAGTCTGGTTTCCGAGGGAACACTGAAGCTTTCTTT. It translates to CAISESGFRGNTEAFF.

The chain combines TRBV14 with TRBJ1-1; a possible D gene is TRBD1 (5 bases). The germline V gene encodes CDR1 SGHDN and CDR2 FVKESK. The CDR3 sequence is 11 residues long. The V gene lost 1 base and the J gene lost 10 bases, with 7 bases spanning the gap. The DNA of the CDR3 is TGTGCCAGCAGCCAAGGGAGGGGAGCTTTCTTT. Residues: CASSQGRGAFF.

The rearrangement joins TRBV7-3 to TRBJ2-3; TRBD1 matches at 7 bases. This CDR3 has 16 amino acids. The junction had 10 bases not matched to a gene; V was cut back by 5 bases and J by 2 bases. Germline V gene data show CDR1 as SGHTA and CDR2 as FQGTGA. The CDR3 nucleotides are TGTGCCAGCAGCGAGGCCGGGACAGTTTCCACAGATACGCAGTATTTT. Protein product: CASSEAGTVSTDTQYF.

J is TRBJ2-2 and V is TRBV11-2; 9 nucleotides match TRBD1. Unmatched junction bases numbered 7, after V lost 5 bases and J lost 6 bases. The CDR3 totals 15 residues. Germline V gene sequence: CDR1 SGHAT, CDR2 FQNNGV. This CDR3 is CASSTRDREPGELFF. CDR3 nucleotides: TGTGCCAGCAGCACCCGGGACAGGGAACCCGGGGAGCTGTTTTTT.

In regard to this clone: Given a much more abundant clone one base away, this may be a read error. Other nucleotide sequences in the sample specify the same CDR3. The J gene is TRBJ1-6, the V gene TRBV4-2; 7 positions agree with TRBD1. The CDR3 is 15 residues long. CDR1 and CDR2 from the germline V gene are LGHNA and YNFKEQ. The DNA for the CDR3 is TGTGCTAGCAGCCAAGGCCAGGGGGAGGTTTCACCCCTCCACTTT. Translation: CASSQGQGEVSPLHF.

This clone has more than one count but fewer than ten. J is TRBJ1-5 and V is TRBV6-1; 8 nucleotides align to TRBD1. The CDR3 extends over 16 amino acids. The junction had 5 bases not matched to a gene; V was cut back by 0 bases and J by 4 bases. CDR1 and CDR2 from the germline V gene are MNHNS and SASEGT. The CDR3 coding sequence is TGTGCCAGCAGTGAAGCAGAAGGACAGGGTAATCAGCCCCAGCATTTT. Residues: CASSEAEGQGNQPQHF.

The V gene is TRBV7-9, the J gene TRBJ1-2; D gene ambiguous. The CDR3 extends over 15 amino acids. The germline V gene has CDR1 SEHNR and CDR2 FQNEAQ (reference sequence). V lost 5 bases to trimming and J lost 3 bases, with 16 bases between them. Here the CDR3 DNA reads TGTGCCAGCAGCATCCCTGCTGAATCAGACTATGGCTACACCTTC. It codes for CASSIPAESDYGYTF. Combining the CDR3 with reference TRBV7-9 and TRBJ1-2 gives the whole variable domain DTGVSQNPRHKITKRGQNVTFRCDPISEHNRLYWYRQTLGQGPEFLTYFQNEAQLEKSRLLSDRFSAERPKGSFSTLEIQRTEQGDSAMYLCASSIPAESDYGYTFGSGTRLTVV.

The chain combines TRBV5-8 with TRBJ2-3; 7 positions match TRBD1. Germline assignment: CDR1 SGHTS and CDR2 YDEGEE. V shed 4 bases and J 0 bases; nucleotides not matched to a gene: 8. The CDR3 totals 16 residues. The CDR3 DNA reads as TGTGCCAGCAGCCCAGGGGGAAGGCAAAGCACAGATACGCAGTATTTT. Translating it yields CASSPGGRQSTDTQYF.

The chain has TRBV5-1 and TRBJ1-1, with D possibly being TRBD1 (5 bases). The V gene lost 1 base and the J gene lost 6 bases, with 13 bases spanning the gap. This CDR3 has 14 amino acids. The germline CDR1 and CDR2 sequences are SGHRS and YFSETQ. The CDR3 is CASSLWAGSAEAFF. As DNA, the CDR3 is TGCGCCAGCAGCTTGTGGGCAGGGTCAGCTGAAGCTTTCTTT.

The V and J genes are TRBV6-5 and TRBJ2-7; 9 bases are shared with TRBD1. Germline V gene sequence: CDR1 MNHEY, CDR2 SVGAGI. The CDR3 covers 13 residues. V trimming: 11 bases; J trimming: 3 bases; junction bases outside the gene matches: 8. This chain's CDR3 is CACYLDRGYEQYF. CDR3 DNA: TGTGCCTGTTATTTGGACAGGGGCTACGAGCAGTACTTC.

The chain links TRBV7-2 to TRBJ2-3; no clear D gene. V shed 5 bases and J shed 0 bases, with 9 bases lying between them. CDR3 length: 14 residues. The V gene's germline CDR1 is SGHTA and CDR2 FQGNSA. CDR3 residues: CASSPGPSTDTQYF. DNA of the CDR3: TGTGCCAGCAGCCCTGGGCCCAGCACAGATACGCAGTATTTT. Full variable domain (rest looked up from reference TRBV7-2 and TRBJ2-3): GAGVSQSPSNKVTEKGKDVELRCDPISGHTALYWYRQSLGQGLEFLIYFQGNSAPDKSGLPSDRFSAERTGGSVSTLTIQRTQQEDSAVYLCASSPGPSTDTQYFGPGTRLTVL.

The genes are TRBV20-1 and TRBJ2-6; 8 bases are a match to TRBD2. The CDR3 sequence is 17 residues long. The junction had 7 bases not matched to a gene; V was cut back by 3 bases and J by 0 bases. CDR1 is DFQATT, CDR2 SNEGSKA, per germline (reference sequence). The CDR3 protein is CSASLVAGFSGANVLTF. DNA for the CDR3: TGCAGTGCTAGTCTGGTAGCGGGGTTCTCTGGGGCCAACGTCCTGACTTTC.

The chain uses TRBV4-2 and TRBJ2-7; 11 bases fit TRBD2. Germline trimming cut 4 bases from V and 1 base from J; bases unmatched to any gene: 12. Germline CDR1 and CDR2: LGHNA and YNFKEQ. The CDR3 is 18 residues long. CDR3 protein: CASSPPGGASGRSYEQYF. The CDR3 nucleotides are TGTGCCAGCAGCCCACCAGGAGGGGCTAGCGGGAGGTCCTACGAGCAGTACTTC.

The chain couples TRBV7-8 to TRBJ2-3; no definite D call. The CDR3 is made up of 14 amino acids. The germline V and J ends were trimmed by 0 bases and 6 bases, with 10 bases remaining between them. Germline assignment: CDR1 SGHVS and CDR2 FQNEAQ. CDR3 sequence: CASSLAAPPDTQYF. In DNA form, the CDR3 reads TGTGCCAGCAGCTTAGCGGCCCCTCCGGATACGCAGTATTTT.

This chain connects TRBV11-2 to TRBJ2-7, with 7 positions matching TRBD1. CDR1 SGHAT and CDR2 FQNNGV come from the germline V gene. This CDR3 is built from 14 residues. The V gene end was trimmed by 5 bases and the J gene end by 2 bases; junction bases not matched to a gene: 6. CDR3 nucleotides: TGTGCCAGCAGCCAGGGACAGCTAACCTACGAGCAGTACTTC. Residues: CASSQGQLTYEQYF. Looking up the rest from reference TRBV11-2 and TRBJ2-7 gives the full variable domain: EAGVAQSPRYKIIEKRQSVAFWCNPISGHATLYWYQQILGQGPKLLIQFQNNGVVDDSQLPKDRFSAERLKGVDSTLKIQPAKLEDSAVYLCASSQGQLTYEQYFGPGTRLTVT.

This clone was seen more than once but under ten times. This chain uses TRBV7-8 with TRBJ1-3, with D possibly TRBD1 on 6 matching bases. The V end lost 5 bases, the J end lost 0 bases, and 14 bases lay between the germline ends. Germline V gene lookup returns CDR1 SGHVS and CDR2 FQNEAQ. CDR3 length: 16 residues. The CDR3 protein is CASSTGQSNSGNTIYF. The DNA for the CDR3 is TGTGCCAGCAGCACAGGACAGAGTAACTCTGGAAACACCATATATTTT.

This clone was recorded only once. This chain connects TRBV27 to TRBJ1-4, with 11 bases fitting TRBD1. Germline V CDR1 and CDR2: MNHEY, SMNVEV (reference sequence). The CDR3 runs 16 residues. The trim removed 5 bases at V and 7 bases at J, leaving 9 bases unmatched. CDR3 loop: CASSRTGGRGGEKLFF. CDR3 in DNA: TGTGCCAGCAGTCGGACAGGGGGCCGAGGGGGTGAAAAACTGTTTTTT.

This clone was picked up one time. The CDR3 DNA sequence: TGTGCCATCAGCCCTTTTGAGGCCCGAGACACAGATACGCAGTATTTT. The encoded protein is CAISPFEARDTDTQYF. The gene calls are TRBV10-3 and TRBJ2-3, with D unresolved. The CDR3 extends over 16 amino acids. CDR1 and CDR2 from the germline V gene are ENHRY and SYGVKD. V was shortened by 6 bases and J by 2 bases, with 18 bases between the two germline ends.